A selection of T cell receptor beta chains follows, all from one sample in a study of blood T cell repertoires in COVID-19. Assay used: immunoSEQ multiplex PCR; TCRdb lists only in-frame clones, some missing. The data show over 200,000 clones, around 83% seen once. The sample taken for sequencing was peripheral blood. The origin of the receptors is a woman in her forties or fifties with acute or convalescent COVID-19. The CDR3 runs from the conserved cysteine through the conserved F or W. The D gene is left open where the match is weak.

cdr3_nt,cdr3_aa,j_call,d_call,v_call
TGTGCCAGCAGCTTTTTTACGCTAGCGGGGGACGGAGCGGGCGAGCAGTTCTTC,CASSFFTLAGDGAGEQFF,TRBJ2-1,TRBD2,TRBV11-3
TGCGCCAGCAGCTGGGGGGGATCATCCTACGAGCAGTACTTC,CASSWGGSSYEQYF,TRBJ2-7,TRBD2,TRBV5-1
TGTGCCAGCAGGACAGCAGATACGCAGTATTTT,CASRTADTQYF,TRBJ2-3,-,TRBV28
TGCGCCAGCAGCTTGGCGTTGGAGACCCAGTACTTC,CASSLALETQYF,TRBJ2-5,-,TRBV5-1
TGCAGTGCTAATAGAGATACGCAGTATTTT,CSANRDTQYF,TRBJ2-3,-,TRBV20-1
TGCGCCAGCAGCTGGGCCCGGGGGAATGCGTACGGCTACACCTTC,CASSWARGNAYGYTF,TRBJ1-2,-,TRBV5-1
TGTGCCAGCAGTTCGGGGGGCAGGGAAGAGACCCAGTACTTC,CASSSGGREETQYF,TRBJ2-5,-,TRBV6-5
TGTGCCAGCAGCTTGTTTGGGTCACCATGGGACAGGGACGAAAAACTGTTTTTT,CASSLFGSPWDRDEKLFF,TRBJ1-4,TRBD1,TRBV5-8
TGTGCCAGCAGCTTAGGGCTAGCACCCGAGGAGACCCAGTACTTC,CASSLGLAPEETQYF,TRBJ2-5,-,TRBV7-8
TGTGCCAGCGGGCAGAACACTGAAGCTTTCTTT,CASGQNTEAFF,TRBJ1-1,-,TRBV6-5